One sample yielded the 3 T cell receptor beta chains listed below, sequenced in a study of blood T cell repertoires in COVID-19. TCRdb's table, derived via immunoSEQ multiplex PCR, lists solely in-frame clones and lacks some. The sample contains some 140,000 clones, around 85% of which appear only once. Sequencing was done on a sample of peripheral blood. Every receptor here comes from a woman over 75 with acute or convalescent COVID-19.

The V call is TRBV27, the J call TRBJ2-5, with TRBD2 matching over 14 bases. Germline V lookup: CDR1 MNHEY, CDR2 SMNVEV (reference sequence). The J segment lost 2 bases and the V segment lost 6 bases, leaving 2 bases of the junction unmatched. This CDR3 has 15 amino acids. CDR3 DNA sequence: TGTGCCAGCAGCAGGACTAGCGGGAGGCAAGAGACCCAGTACTTC. Translated: CASSRTSGRQETQYF.

This chain joins TRBV19 and TRBJ1-5; 9 bases map to TRBD1. Per the germline V gene, CDR1 is LNHDA and CDR2 is SQIVND (reference sequence). The ends lost 7 bases at V and 6 bases at J; junction bases unmatched: 7. The CDR3 has 14 residues. The DNA of the CDR3 is TGTGCCAGTACGGGACAGGGATTGGGTCAGCCCCAGCATTTT. Translating it yields CASTGQGLGQPQHF.

The chain is built from TRBV12-3 or TRBV12-4 and TRBJ1-5, with D unresolved. V lost 3 bases, J lost 9 bases, and 12 bases lay in between. This CDR3 is 13 amino acids long. CDR3 loop: CASSFSQHRPQHF. The CDR3 DNA reads as TGTGCCAGCAGTTTCTCACAGCATCGGCCCCAGCATTTT.